The following is a T cell receptor (beta chain) sequence with its context. No antigen is known for it. This same CDR3 is encoded by further DNA sequences in the sample. In the authors' methods: As immunoSEQ supplied junction-only sequences (without quality scores), filtering differed. The method was immunoSEQ multiplex PCR; TCRdb's version includes in-frame clones alone and lacks a portion of them. V, J and clone size reflect that table, while D and trimming were determined from the DNA. Among about 1.9 million clones listed, about 93% were seen once. Germline V gene sequence: CDR1 MNHEY, CDR2 SMNVEV (reference sequence). Trimming at V came to 5 bases and at J to 4 bases, leaving 4 bases not matched to a gene. CDR3 length: 14 residues. This sample is part of a study of shared clonotypes between healthy human individuals. Cells designated naive CD8 were CD45RO-negative and were positively selected for CCR7, with terminally differentiated effector memory CD45RA+ cells excluded.

Study findings and constraints: Across a handful of donors, naive CD4 shared roughly 5.1%, naive CD8 more than 3%, memory CD4 roughly 2.3%, memory CD8 0.4%. Exclusively blood specimens were collected; tissue repertoires likely differ.

Sample: naive CD8+ T cells from PBMCs. The TCR originated in a man between 18 and 35 years old in good health. Some clones in this sample may be carry-over from other donors' samples. The V gene is TRBV27, the J gene TRBJ2-1; TRBD1 matches at 8 bases. The CDR3 bases are TGTGCCAGCAGTCCAGGGACAGGTTACAATGAGCAGTTCTTC. This sequence encodes CASSPGTGYNEQFF.